What follows are 29 T cell receptor beta chains derived from one specimen sequenced in a study of T cells in women clearing cervical HPV infection. Profiling relied on immunoSEQ multiplex PCR, and the TCRdb table lists in-frame clones only, not all of them. In total, the table holds about 48,000 clones. The sequenced sample was blood buffy coat. The source of these receptors is a woman aged 18-70 years with a cervical HPV16 infection that either progressed to CIN3+ or cleared (not recorded which).

As concerns this clone: The CDR3 goes on 3 residues after the read ends, and that part is filled in from the germline J gene. This rearrangement joins TRBV18 to TRBJ2-3; a weak D match, TRBD1 (6 bases). This CDR3 is 17 amino acids long. Germline CDR1 is KGHSH and CDR2 is LQKENI. V lost 1 base, J lost 0 bases, and 14 bases lay in between. The sequenced CDR3 bases are TGTGCCAGCTCACCACTAGGACAGCGAGCTAGCACAGATACG. The encoded protein is CASSPLGQRASTDT. The full CDR3 is CASSPLGQRASTDTQYF.

For this clone: The read ends 3 residues before the CDR3 terminus; that terminus is restored from the germline J gene. The rearrangement joins TRBV5-5 to TRBJ1-2; D remains unclear. There are 14 residues in the CDR3. Trimming cost V 1 base and J 4 bases, with 11 bases left between them. CDR1 is SGHKS, CDR2 YYEKEE, per germline (reference sequence). CDR3: CASSLRPNLYGYTF. The CDR3 DNA, read in part, is TGTGCCAGCAGCTTGAGGCCCAACCTCTATGGC.

Comment on this clone: Read coverage stops 3 residues before the CDR3 terminus; the germline J gene supplies the remainder. The chain links TRBV18 to TRBJ2-3; maybe TRBD1 (6 bases). Germline V gene lookup returns CDR1 KGHSH and CDR2 LQKENI. The CDR3 covers 15 residues. Trimming removed 2 bases at V and 1 base at J, with 10 bases between. CDR3 DNA (partial): TGTGCCAGCTCACCAGCAGGGGTCCGCACAGATACG. Translated: CASSPAGVRTDT. The full CDR3 reads CASSPAGVRTDTQYF.

Concerning this clone itself: The read ends 3 residues before the CDR3 terminus; that terminus is restored from the germline J gene. The chain employs TRBV2 and TRBJ1-1, with 11 nucleotides matching TRBD1. This CDR3 is 18 amino acids long. Germline V lookup: CDR1 SNHLY, CDR2 FYNNEI. The junction had 13 bases not matched to a gene; V was cut back by 7 bases and J by 0 bases. The CDR3 loop is CASNGHPGQGVMNTEAFF. Incomplete CDR3 DNA: TGTGCCAGCAATGGTCACCCGGGACAGGGGGTAATGAACACTGAA.

With regard to this clone: Sequencing ends 3 residues short of the CDR3 end; the germline J gene provides the rest. This sequence joins TRBV5-6 and TRBJ1-2; no clear D. CDR3 size: 14 residues. The V and J ends lost 0 bases and 7 bases respectively, with 13 bases between them. Germline assignment: CDR1 SGHDT and CDR2 YYEEEE. The covered CDR3 bases are TGTGCCAGCAGCTTGGGAGTAGATCCGGGTGGC. It encodes CASSLGVDPGG. The whole CDR3 sequence reads CASSLGVDPGGYTF.

About this clone: Read data end 3 residues before the CDR3 end; the end is taken from the germline J gene. The gene calls are TRBV2 and TRBJ2-5; D is ambiguous. This CDR3 is 16 amino acids long. Germline V CDR1 and CDR2: SNHLY, FYNNEI. V lost 3 bases, J lost 5 bases, and 19 bases lay in between. The sequenced CDR3 bases are TGTGCCAGCAGTGACCCCCATCTGCCGCGGATGGAGACC. This translates into CASSDPHLPRMET. The CDR3 in its entirety is CASSDPHLPRMETQYF. The variable domain in full, completed from reference TRBV2 and TRBJ2-5, reads EPEVTQTPSHQVTQMGQEVILRCVPISNHLYFYWYRQILGQKVEFLVSFYNNEISEKSEIFDDQFSVERPDGSNFTLKIRSTKLEDSAMYFCASSDPHLPRMETQYFGPGTRLLVL.

To note about this clone: The read finishes 3 residues shy of the CDR3 end, and the germline J gene is used to complete it. The J gene is TRBJ1-5, the V gene TRBV6-2 or TRBV6-3; 7 bases agree with TRBD1. J lost 5 bases, V lost 5 bases, and 15 bases had no gene match. The CDR3 extends over 17 amino acids. Germline lookup yields CDR1 MNHEY and CDR2 SVGEGT. The CDR3 sequence: CASSRGRQGAYDQPQHF. The sequenced CDR3 bases are TGTGCCAGCAGTCGAGGGAGACAGGGCGCATACGATCAGCCC.

Turning to this clone: The sequence runs out 3 residues before the end of the CDR3; the remainder is reconstructed from the germline J gene. This chain links TRBV7-6 with TRBJ1-2; D remains unclear. The V gene's germline CDR1 is SGHVS and CDR2 FNYEAQ. This CDR3 comprises 9 residues. CDR3 DNA (partial): TGTGCCAGCCAAAGGGGC. This sequence encodes CASQRG. The whole CDR3 protein reads CASQRGYTF.

Worth noting for this clone: Coverage ceases 3 residues before the CDR3 finishes, and the germline J gene fills in the end. This chain joins TRBV5-1 and TRBJ1-1; unclear D gene. Trimming removed 5 bases at V and 2 bases at J, with 13 bases between. The germline V gene has CDR1 SGHRS and CDR2 YFSETQ. The CDR3 consists of 14 residues. The covered CDR3 bases are TGCGCCAGCAGTTCGGAGCCAGGTAACACTGAA. It encodes CASSSEPGNTE. The full CDR3 sequence reads CASSSEPGNTEAFF.

On this clone itself: The CDR3 extends 3 residues past the end of the read, so its final part is completed from the germline J gene. The chain uses TRBV20-1 and TRBJ2-3; D is ambiguous. Germline CDR1 DFQATT, CDR2 SNEGSKA (reference sequence). This CDR3 is 13 amino acids long. The V end was cut by 3 bases, the J end by 3 bases, with 10 bases between. Incomplete CDR3 DNA: TGCAGTGCTAGGGCAACGTCGACAGATACG. As protein: CSARATSTDT. The full CDR3 sequence reads CSARATSTDTQYF.

With respect to this clone: Sequencing ends 3 residues short of the CDR3 end; the germline J gene provides the rest. V is TRBV30 and J is TRBJ2-5; D is ambiguous. CDR3 length equals 12 residues. Germline V CDR1 and CDR2: GTSNPN, SVGIG (reference sequence). Trimming removed 1 base from V and 3 bases from J, with 6 bases in between. The CDR3 is CAWSEGKETQYF. The CDR3 DNA, read in part, is TGTGCCTGGAGTGAGGGTAAAGAGACC.

As for this clone: The read finishes 3 residues shy of the CDR3 end, and the germline J gene is used to complete it. The genes are TRBV30 and TRBJ2-2, with a tentative D call TRBD2 (6 bases). The CDR3 covers 13 residues. The V gene's germline CDR1 is GTSNPN and CDR2 SVGIG (reference sequence). Trimming pared 4 bases from V and 6 bases from J, leaving 12 bases between. CDR3 region: CAWTLGGSGELFF. CDR3 DNA, as far as it was read: TGTGCCTGGACCCTGGGGGGATCCGGGGAG.

Regarding this clone: The read terminates 3 residues ahead of where the CDR3 ends, so the germline J gene completes it. This chain connects TRBV7-6 to TRBJ1-6; D not certain. The CDR3 extends over 17 amino acids. Per the germline V gene, CDR1 is SGHVS and CDR2 is FNYEAQ. V lost 4 bases and J 7 bases, leaving 20 bases between the germline ends. The part of the CDR3 DNA that was read is TGTGCCAGCAGCTACAAGACTAGCCACAACGGCAATTCACCC. It specifies CASSYKTSHNGNSP. Given in full, the CDR3 is CASSYKTSHNGNSPLHF.

To note about this clone: The CDR3 end is not reached by the read, which stops 3 residues before it; the germline J gene fills it in. The chain combines TRBV5-1 with TRBJ2-3, with 12 bases fitting TRBD2. The CDR3 spans 19 residues. Germline CDR1 and CDR2: SGHRS and YFSETQ. Trimming removed 4 bases from V and 6 bases from J; junction bases left unmatched: 18. The CDR3 spells CASSPGALAGGIPHDTQYF. CDR3 bases read: TGCGCCAGCAGCCCTGGGGCGCTAGCGGGAGGGATTCCACATGATACG.

Concerning this clone itself: The read terminates 3 residues before the CDR3 end, so the remaining end is supplied by the germline J gene. The chain uses TRBV19 and TRBJ1-1; D gene uncertain. The CDR3 contains 13 residues. The V gene lost 2 bases and the J gene lost 4 bases, with 8 bases spanning the gap. Per the germline V gene, CDR1 is LNHDA and CDR2 is SQIVND (reference sequence). The CDR3 bases that were read are TGTGCCAGTAGTATAAGGGTCCGCACTGAA. This codes for CASSIRVRTE. The whole CDR3 region reads CASSIRVRTEAFF.

On this clone itself: The CDR3 is cut off 3 residues early in the read; its end comes from the germline J gene. The rearrangement links TRBV9 to TRBJ2-3; D remains unclear. Germline loops: CDR1 SGDLS, CDR2 YYNGEE. V lost 2 bases and J 4 bases, leaving 11 bases between the germline ends. CDR3 length: 14 residues. The covered CDR3 bases are TGTGCCAGCAGCGTTACTTCAAACCCAGATACG. Translation gives CASSVTSNPDT. The whole CDR3 sequence reads CASSVTSNPDTQYF.

In regard to this clone: The read is 3 residues too short to cover the CDR3 end, so that end is filled in from the germline J gene. V is TRBV12-5 and J is TRBJ2-3; the match to TRBD1 covers 7 bases. Germline V gives CDR1 LGHNT, CDR2 FRNRAP. With V trimmed by 5 bases and J by 2 bases, 4 bases remained unmatched. This CDR3 has 14 amino acids. The covered CDR3 bases are TGTGCTAGTGGTAGCGGACAGGTCACAGATACG. Translating gives CASGSGQVTDT. The whole CDR3 region reads CASGSGQVTDTQYF.

For this clone: Read data end 3 residues before the CDR3 end; the end is taken from the germline J gene. The rearrangement joins TRBV20-1 to TRBJ2-1; 7 bases line up with TRBD2. Trimming at V came to 6 bases and at J to 3 bases, leaving 14 bases not matched to a gene. Germline values: CDR1 DFQATT, CDR2 SNEGSKA (reference sequence). This CDR3 contains 16 residues. The CDR3 region is CSAPNPASGVYNEQFF. CDR3 bases read: TGCAGTGCCCCCAATCCAGCTAGCGGAGTCTACAATGAG.

This chain's CDR3 is CASSSDSANTEAFF. The sequenced CDR3 bases are TGCGCCAGCAGCTCGGACAGCGCGAACACTGAA. The chain uses TRBV5-1 and TRBJ1-1, with a weak D call TRBD1 (6 bases). The read terminates 3 residues ahead of where the CDR3 ends, so the germline J gene completes it. Germline values: CDR1 SGHRS, CDR2 YFSETQ. The CDR3 is made up of 14 amino acids. V gave up 3 bases and J gave up 1 base, with 10 bases separating them.

Details on this clone: The read is 3 residues too short to cover the CDR3 end, so that end is filled in from the germline J gene. The chain recombines TRBV7-8 with TRBJ1-2; 9 positions match TRBD1. CDR1 is SGHVS, CDR2 FQNEAQ, per germline. This CDR3 spans 13 amino acids. With V trimmed by 5 bases and J by 7 bases, 5 bases remained unmatched. The CDR3 here is CASSRRDRVGYTF. Partial CDR3 DNA: TGTGCCAGCAGCAGAAGGGACAGGGTTGGC. Full variable domain (missing parts from reference TRBV7-8 and TRBJ1-2): GAGVSQSPRYKVAKRGQDVALRCDPISGHVSLFWYQQALGQGPEFLTYFQNEAQLDKSGLPSDRFFAERPEGSVSTLKIQRTQQEDSAVYLCASSRRDRVGYTFGSGTRLTVV.

About this clone itself: The read ends 3 residues shy of where the CDR3 ends; the end is completed using the germline J gene. This chain uses TRBV30 with TRBJ2-5; D gene ambiguous. This CDR3 has 10 residues. Germline CDR1 is GTSNPN and CDR2 is SVGIG (reference sequence). Trimming pared 3 bases from V and 5 bases from J, leaving 4 bases between. The CDR3 protein is CAWRTETQYF. The sequenced CDR3 bases are TGTGCCTGGAGGACTGAGACC.

In regard to this clone: The read ends 3 residues early relative to the CDR3; the germline J gene fills the gap. The chain carries TRBV2 and TRBJ1-2; possibly TRBD1 for D (6 bases). Germline CDR1 and CDR2: SNHLY and FYNNEI. The CDR3 spans 13 residues. V lost 5 bases and J lost 4, with 11 bases in between. CDR3 loop: CASSSDSGYGYTF. CDR3 bases read: TGTGCCAGCAGTTCGGACAGTGGCTATGGC.

The sequenced CDR3 bases are TGCAGTGCTAGAGAGCGGGGGCCTCCCAATGAG. This gives the protein CSARERGPPNE. The full CDR3 reads CSARERGPPNEQFF. This rearrangement joins TRBV20-1 to TRBJ2-1, with a weak D call TRBD2 (7 bases). The CDR3 extends 3 residues past the end of the read, so its final part is completed from the germline J gene. The CDR3 has 14 amino acids. V lost 0 bases to trimming and J lost 6 bases, with 12 bases between them. Germline CDR1 and CDR2: DFQATT and SNEGSKA (reference sequence).

About this clone: The read falls 3 residues short of the CDR3 end, and the missing part is taken from the germline J gene. The J gene is TRBJ2-1, the V gene TRBV5-6, with D possibly TRBD2 on 6 matching bases. This CDR3 is built from 15 residues. CDR1 is SGHDT and CDR2 is YYEEEE in the germline V gene. The V end was cut by 9 bases, the J end by 5 bases, with 21 bases between. Partial CDR3 DNA: TGTGCCACCCGCCGGTGGAGCGGGCAGCACAATGAG. This sequence encodes CATRRWSGQHNE. The whole CDR3 sequence is CATRRWSGQHNEQFF.

A word on this clone: The read terminates 3 residues ahead of where the CDR3 ends, so the germline J gene completes it. The chain links TRBV7-2 to TRBJ1-5, with a weak D call TRBD1 (6 bases). The length of the CDR3 is 15 residues. V was pared by 5 bases and J by 3 bases, with 14 bases between. The germline V gene encodes CDR1 SGHTA and CDR2 FQGNSA. The CDR3 loop reads CASSILWDTNQPQHF. The covered CDR3 bases are TGTGCCAGCAGCATCCTGTGGGACACCAATCAGCCC.

Concerning this clone: The read finishes 3 residues shy of the CDR3 end, and the germline J gene is used to complete it. The V call is TRBV20-1, the J call TRBJ1-1; the match to TRBD1 covers 9 bases. This CDR3 has 16 residues. Germline assignment: CDR1 DFQATT and CDR2 SNEGSKA (reference sequence). The junction had 7 bases not matched to a gene; V was cut back by 1 base and J by 1 base. CDR3 sequence: CSARGGTGTSNTEAFF. The part of the CDR3 DNA that was read is TGCAGTGCTAGAGGTGGGACAGGGACTTCGAACACTGAA.

Points on this clone: The read finishes 3 residues shy of the CDR3 end, and the germline J gene is used to complete it. The gene calls are TRBV20-1 and TRBJ2-1; 9 bases align to TRBD2. Looked up from germline, CDR1 is DFQATT and CDR2 is SNEGSKA (reference sequence). The CDR3 length is 15 residues. Trimming took 6 bases from V and 6 from J; bases not matched to a gene: 12. CDR3 DNA (partial): TGCAGTGCCGGATCAGCGGGAGGTGGTAGCAATGAG. Protein product: CSAGSAGGGSNE. The entire CDR3 is CSAGSAGGGSNEQFF.

On this clone: The DNA ends 3 residues before the CDR3 does, and the rest of the CDR3 is filled in from the germline J gene. The chain recombines TRBV5-1 with TRBJ1-2, with 9 positions matching TRBD1. CDR3 size: 15 residues. The germline CDR1 and CDR2 sequences are SGHRS and YFSETQ. Partial CDR3 DNA: TGCGCCAGCAGCTTGATGGGACAGGGAAGTCGCGGC. Protein sequence: CASSLMGQGSRG. The CDR3, in full, reads CASSLMGQGSRGYTF.

About this clone: The read gets to within 3 residues of the CDR3 end, and the germline J gene fills in the rest. V and J are TRBV5-1 and TRBJ2-2, with D perhaps matching TRBD1 (6 bases). There are 16 residues in the CDR3. Germline V gives CDR1 SGHRS, CDR2 YFSETQ. Trimming shortened V by 3 bases and J by 7 bases, and 19 bases separated the two germline ends. Partial CDR3 DNA: TGCGCCAGCAGCTCTACAGGGTCGCGTTTTCTCGGGGAG. Amino acid sequence: CASSSTGSRFLGE. The complete CDR3 protein is CASSSTGSRFLGELFF.